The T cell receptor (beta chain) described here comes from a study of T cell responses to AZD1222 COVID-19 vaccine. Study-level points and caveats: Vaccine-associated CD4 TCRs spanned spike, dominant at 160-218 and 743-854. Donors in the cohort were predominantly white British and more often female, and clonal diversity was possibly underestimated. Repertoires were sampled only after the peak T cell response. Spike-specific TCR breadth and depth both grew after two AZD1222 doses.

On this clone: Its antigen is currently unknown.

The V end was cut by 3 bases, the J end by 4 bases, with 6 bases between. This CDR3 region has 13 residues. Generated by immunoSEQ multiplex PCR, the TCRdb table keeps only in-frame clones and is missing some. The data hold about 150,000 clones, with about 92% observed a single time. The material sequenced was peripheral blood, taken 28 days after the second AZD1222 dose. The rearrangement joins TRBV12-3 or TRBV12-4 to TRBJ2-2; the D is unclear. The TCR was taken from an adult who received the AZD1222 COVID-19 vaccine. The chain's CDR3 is CASSFLGTGELFF. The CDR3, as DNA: TGTGCCAGCAGTTTTCTAGGCACCGGGGAGCTGTTTTTT.